This T cell receptor (beta chain) was documented in a study of regulatory T cells in long-lasting Graves disease. The study's findings and limits: Lower TCR diversity was seen in persistent Graves' patients than in newly diagnosed ones.

Stated time point: newly diagnosed GD, antithyroid drugs for less than 3 months. Researchers made the TCR library from RNA that was extracted from PBMCs. With respect to this clonotype: Its specificity is not known. This could be a read error, since a much larger clone is one nucleotide away.

Assembly of TCR beta libraries relied on iRepertoire HTBI primers together with Arm-PCR of CDR3 regions. TCRdb passed the multiplex PCR reads through MiXCR, listing each CDR3 protein once. The sample has roughly 250,000 distinct CDR3 sequences, approximately 18% seen once. The same data also contributed to another study, on T cells in Graves' hyperthyroidism and ophthalmopathy.

This receptor was obtained from a woman under 40 with Graves disease. The material was peripheral blood mononuclear cells (PBMCs), obtained at new diagnosis, from a patient treated with antithyroid drugs.

The CDR3 region is CASTPQDRGSDQPQHF. The CDR3 coding sequence is TGTGCCAGCACTCCTCAGGACAGGGGTAGCGATCAGCCCCAGCATTTT. V usage is TRBV6-2 or TRBV6-3 and J usage is TRBJ1-5; the match to TRBD1 covers 9 bases. The CDR3 has 16 residues. Per germline, CDR1 MNHEY and CDR2 SVGEGT.